The source of this T cell receptor beta chain is a study of T-cell reconstitution after alpha-beta-depleted transplantation in children. TCRbeta library construction was performed incorporating unique molecular identifiers. MiXCR, run by TCRdb on the PCR reads, gives a single entry per CDR3 protein. This table has some 280,000 distinct CDR3 sequences, almost 10% appearing once. This clonotype was seen a few times. Looked up from germline, CDR1 is SGHNT and CDR2 is YYREEE (reference sequence). The CDR3 is made up of 14 amino acids. After removal of 3 bases from V and 5 bases from J, the junction contained 3 bases not matched to a gene.

The chain recombines TRBV5-4 with TRBJ1-5, with 9 bases fitting TRBD1. Sequencing used PBMCs from the stem cell graft donor, obtained from the stem cell graft. This receptor was identified in a human donor who donated a stem cell graft to a child with SCID. The CDR3: CASSSDRGDQPQHF. CDR3 DNA sequence: TGTGCCAGCAGCTCGGACAGGGGAGATCAGCCCCAGCATTTT.